This entry lists 17 T cell receptor beta chains sequenced from one sample in a study of blood T cell repertoires in COVID-19. The protocol was immunoSEQ multiplex PCR, while the TCRdb copy is restricted to in-frame clones and leaves out a portion. The sample consists of 150,000 to 200,000 clones, approximately 95% of them appearing once. The sequenced sample consisted of peripheral blood. These TCRs come from a woman in her fifties or sixties with acute or convalescent COVID-19.

The chain joins TRBV19 to TRBJ1-6, with 7 bases aligning to TRBD1. The CDR3 spans 14 residues. Germline CDR1 LNHDA, CDR2 SQIVND (reference sequence). Trimming at V came to 5 bases and at J to 7 bases, leaving 5 bases not matched to a gene. The CDR3 here is CASSGGTENSPLHF. CDR3 sequence (DNA): TGTGCCAGTAGTGGAGGGACAGAGAATTCACCCCTCCACTTT. Full variable domain (missing parts from reference TRBV19 and TRBJ1-6): DGGITQSPKYLFRKEGQNVTLSCEQNLNHDAMYWYRQDPGQGLRLIYYSQIVNDFQKGDIAEGYSVSREKKESFPLTVTSAQKNPTAFYLCASSGGTENSPLHFGNGTRLTVT.

V is TRBV15 and J is TRBJ1-4; D is possibly TRBD1 (6 bases). CDR3 size: 15 residues. The V end was cut by 3 bases, the J end by 6 bases, with 14 bases between. The germline CDR1 and CDR2 sequences are LNHNV and YYDKDF (reference sequence). CDR3 protein: CATSRTGSRDEKLFF. Written as DNA, the CDR3 is TGTGCCACCAGCAGGACAGGCAGTAGAGATGAAAAACTGTTTTTT. The full variable domain, its missing parts supplied by reference TRBV15 and TRBJ1-4, is DAMVIQNPRYQVTQFGKPVTLSCSQTLNHNVMYWYQQKSSQAPKLLFHYYDKDFNNEADTPDNFQSRRPNTSFCFLDIRSPGLGDTAMYLCATSRTGSRDEKLFFGSGTQLSVL.

This CDR3 reads CASSPTGDTEAFF. CDR3 DNA: TGTGCCAGCAGCCCTACAGGGGACACTGAAGCTTTCTTT. The genes are TRBV9 and TRBJ1-1, with 7 positions matching TRBD1. Germline V gives CDR1 SGDLS, CDR2 YYNGEE. CDR3 length equals 13 residues. The junction had 3 bases not matched to a gene; V was cut back by 4 bases and J by 3 bases.

This sequence joins TRBV4-1 and TRBJ2-5; 10 nucleotides match TRBD2. V dropped 3 bases and J dropped 5; count of bases not matched to a gene: 9. The CDR3 sequence is 16 residues long. CDR1 and CDR2 from the germline V gene are MGHRA and YSYEKL. The CDR3 is CASSHLLAGGQETQYF. In DNA, the CDR3 is TGCGCCAGCAGCCACTTGTTAGCGGGAGGTCAGGAGACCCAGTACTTC.

The V call is TRBV25-1, the J call TRBJ1-6; D possibly corresponds to TRBD1 (6 bases). The V gene's germline CDR1 is MGHDK and CDR2 SYGVNS. V lost 7 bases, J lost 5 bases, and 15 bases lay in between. The length of the CDR3 is 15 residues. CDR3 sequence: CASMERGGNNSPLHF. The DNA of the CDR3 is TGTGCCAGCATGGAGAGGGGGGGGAATAATTCACCCCTCCACTTT.

V gene TRBV20-1 combines with J gene TRBJ1-2; D remains ambiguous. Germline V gene data show CDR1 as DFQATT and CDR2 as SNEGSKA (reference sequence). This CDR3 contains 13 residues. V lost 3 bases and J 0 bases, leaving 8 bases between the germline ends. The DNA of the CDR3 is TGCAGTGCTAGTAGCCCGACTAACTATGGCTACACCTTC. Protein sequence: CSASSPTNYGYTF.

The chain uses TRBV6-2 or TRBV6-3 and TRBJ1-1, with D perhaps TRBD1 (5 bases). This CDR3 comprises 16 residues. Germline V gene lookup returns CDR1 MNHEY and CDR2 SVGEGT. Trimming left V 5 bases short and J 0 bases short, with 16 bases between. The CDR3 DNA reads as TGTGCCAGCAGTAAAGGGGCCCGCACCTTGAACACTGAAGCTTTCTTT. Its translation: CASSKGARTLNTEAFF.

The chain has TRBV19 and TRBJ2-2; 8 bases are a match to TRBD1. Germline assignment: CDR1 LNHDA and CDR2 SQIVND (reference sequence). The J segment lost 6 bases and the V segment lost 8 bases, leaving 5 bases of the junction unmatched. There are 13 residues in the CDR3. The CDR3 spells CASGQGASGELFF. The CDR3 DNA reads TGTGCCAGTGGGCAGGGGGCTTCCGGGGAGCTGTTTTTT.

V gene TRBV6-6 combines with J gene TRBJ2-7; maybe TRBD1 (5 bases). The germline V gene encodes CDR1 MNHNY and CDR2 SVGAGI (reference sequence). The CDR3 consists of 14 residues. V was pared by 8 bases and J by 2 bases, with 16 bases between. The CDR3 loop is CASLDQGRAYEQYF. CDR3 sequence (DNA): TGTGCCAGCCTGGACCAGGGCAGAGCCTACGAGCAGTACTTC.

The chain uses TRBV5-6 and TRBJ1-6, with D uncertain. Trimming removed 2 bases from V and 8 bases from J, with 8 bases in between. The CDR3 length is 13 residues. In germline, CDR1 is SGHDT, CDR2 YYEEEE. Here the CDR3 reads CASSLYLDSPLHF. The CDR3 bases are TGTGCCAGCAGCTTATACTTGGATTCACCCCTCCACTTT.

This sequence joins TRBV19 and TRBJ1-1; D is uncertain. The CDR3 has 15 amino acids. Per germline, CDR1 LNHDA and CDR2 SQIVND (reference sequence). Trimming took 5 bases from V and 3 from J, leaving 16 bases between them. CDR3 amino acids: CASSAPTRGHTEAFF. DNA of the CDR3: TGTGCCAGTAGTGCGCCGACTCGAGGGCACACTGAAGCTTTCTTT.

This chain joins TRBV3-1 (or the pseudogene TRBV3-2) and TRBJ1-3; no definite D call. Between the trimmed V and J ends, which lost 4 bases and 7 bases, there was a span of 11 bases. The germline CDR1 and CDR2 sequences are LGHDT and YNNKEL (reference sequence). The CDR3 has 13 amino acids. DNA for the CDR3: TGTGCCAGCAGCCCAGGCCTTAGGAACACCATATATTTT. Protein sequence: CASSPGLRNTIYF.

The CDR3: CASTTGGVGQFF. The CDR3 DNA reads TGTGCCAGTACCACGGGGGGGGTCGGGCAGTTCTTC. The chain joins TRBV19 to TRBJ2-1; 8 nucleotides line up with TRBD2. The germline CDR1 and CDR2 sequences are LNHDA and SQIVND (reference sequence). The CDR3 loop spans 12 amino acids. V trimming: 7 bases; J trimming: 12 bases; junction bases outside the gene matches: 8.

This chain joins TRBV3-1 (or the pseudogene TRBV3-2) and TRBJ1-2, with D possibly TRBD1 on 6 matching bases. Per the germline V gene, CDR1 is LGHDT and CDR2 is YNNKEL (reference sequence). The CDR3 extends over 15 amino acids. V was cut by 2 bases and J by 3 bases, with 13 bases left in between. CDR3 sequence (DNA): TGTGCCAGCAGCCAATCCTCGAACAGGGACTATGGCTACACCTTC. Translated: CASSQSSNRDYGYTF.

Written as DNA, the CDR3 is TGTGCCAGCAGAGACGGACAGGGGGCCACTGAAGCTTTCTTT. It yields the protein CASRDGQGATEAFF. The rearrangement joins TRBV6-5 to TRBJ1-1; 11 nucleotides match TRBD1. Germline CDR1 reads MNHEY; CDR2 reads SVGAGI. The CDR3 loop spans 14 amino acids. Losses at the gene ends were 6 bases for V and 4 bases for J; bases not matched to a gene: 4.

The chain combines TRBV7-2 with TRBJ2-7; 9 bases are a match to TRBD2. After removal of 5 bases from V and 0 bases from J, the junction contained 5 bases not matched to a gene. The CDR3 extends over 15 amino acids. Germline values: CDR1 SGHTA, CDR2 FQGNSA. The chain's CDR3 is CASSVSSGTSYEQYF. The CDR3 bases are TGTGCCAGCAGCGTATCTAGCGGGACCTCCTACGAGCAGTACTTC.

This chain uses TRBV3-1 (or the pseudogene TRBV3-2) with TRBJ2-5, with 10 bases aligning to TRBD2. V lost 4 bases and J lost 4; bases outside the gene matches: 12. This CDR3 comprises 17 residues. In germline, CDR1 is LGHDT, CDR2 YNNKEL (reference sequence). The CDR3 is CASSLHTSGKPLETQYF. DNA for the CDR3: TGTGCCAGCAGCCTTCATACTAGCGGGAAGCCCTTAGAGACCCAGTACTTC.